The 15 T cell receptor beta chains given below trace back to one sample, sequenced in a study of blood T cell repertoires in COVID-19. Sequenced by immunoSEQ multiplex PCR; TCRdb stores in-frame clones only, minus some. The repertoire holds 150,000 to 200,000 clones, with nearly 90% as singletons. The sequenced sample consisted of peripheral blood. These receptors were taken from a man aged 18 to 35 who had recovered from COVID-19.

The chain combines TRBV10-1 with TRBJ1-1; TRBD1 matches at 7 bases. The germline gives CDR1 WNHNN, CDR2 SYGVQD (reference sequence). Germline trimming cut 10 bases from V and 3 bases from J; bases unmatched to any gene: 8. The CDR3 is 13 amino acids. This CDR3 reads CATRTGLYTEAFF. The DNA of the CDR3 is TGCGCCACCCGGACAGGACTCTACACTGAAGCTTTCTTT.

The chain has TRBV7-9 and TRBJ1-4; D not certain. Germline V gene lookup returns CDR1 SEHNR and CDR2 FQNEAQ (reference sequence). V was clipped by 1 base and J by 5 bases, with 8 bases between them. The CDR3 consists of 14 residues. CDR3 loop: CASSLGGTNEKLFF. CDR3 bases: TGTGCCAGCAGCTTAGGAGGCACAAATGAAAAACTGTTTTTT.

The genes are TRBV13 and TRBJ2-5; a possible D gene is TRBD1 (6 bases). Trimming took off 4 bases at V and 5 bases at J, with 14 bases between the two ends. Germline-derived CDR1 and CDR2 are PRHDT and FYEKMQ (reference sequence). This CDR3 contains 14 residues. CDR3 sequence (DNA): TGTGCCAGCAGCTCGAAGGACAGATGGGAGACCCAGTACTTC. This gives the protein CASSSKDRWETQYF.

V gene TRBV2 combines with J gene TRBJ2-2; D gene ambiguous. Germline V gene sequence: CDR1 SNHLY, CDR2 FYNNEI. This CDR3 has 15 amino acids. The V end was cut by 7 bases, the J end by 0 bases, with 12 bases between. For the CDR3, the DNA is TGTGCCAGCATGATCGCGCCCGCGAACACCGGGGAGCTGTTTTTT. It codes for CASMIAPANTGELFF.

The J gene is TRBJ2-7, the V gene TRBV6-5; unclear D gene. CDR1 and CDR2 (germline): MNHEY, SVGAGI. V was pared by 5 bases and J by 5 bases, with 10 bases between. The CDR3 is 12 amino acids. CDR3 in DNA: TGTGCCAGCAGTCCTGGCAGGCACGAGCAGTACTTC. Translation: CASSPGRHEQYF.

V and J are TRBV2 and TRBJ1-3; no clear D gene. CDR1 is SNHLY and CDR2 is FYNNEI in the germline V gene. The CDR3 totals 15 residues. Trimming left V 7 bases short and J 2 bases short, with 15 bases between. The CDR3 bases are TGTGCCAGCACGGGAAGGGTTTCTACTGGAAACACCATATATTTT. It yields the protein CASTGRVSTGNTIYF.

V gene TRBV4-1 combines with J gene TRBJ1-5; no clear D. CDR3 size: 17 residues. Deletions cut 4 bases from V and 5 bases from J, with 21 bases between. Germline values: CDR1 MGHRA, CDR2 YSYEKL. The CDR3 nucleotides are TGCGCCAGCAGCCGGCTCCTGAGCAGCACGGGAGATCAGCCCCAGCATTTT. This codes for CASSRLLSSTGDQPQHF.

The chain uses TRBV18 and TRBJ2-2, with a possible D match to TRBD1 (5 bases). Germline loops: CDR1 KGHSH, CDR2 LQKENI. The CDR3 runs 15 residues. Trimming stripped 3 bases from V and 3 bases from J, with 11 bases between. The CDR3 nucleotides are TGTGCCAGCTCACCCTTAGGGGTAGACACCGGGGAGCTGTTTTTT. Amino acid sequence: CASSPLGVDTGELFF. The full variable domain, completed using reference TRBV18 and TRBJ2-2, is NAGVMQNPRHLVRRRGQEARLRCSPMKGHSHVYWYRQLPEEGLKFMVYLQKENIIDESGMPKERFSAEFPKEGPSILRIQQVVRGDSAAYFCASSPLGVDTGELFFGEGSRLTVL.

This clone is a singleton in its sample. J is TRBJ1-6 and V is TRBV9, with D possibly matching TRBD1 (5 bases). Germline V gene data show CDR1 as SGDLS and CDR2 as YYNGEE. There are 16 residues in the CDR3. Trimming left V 3 bases short and J 9 bases short, with 19 bases between. The CDR3 is CASSGPGSGAGSPLHF. In DNA form, the CDR3 reads TGTGCCAGCAGCGGACCAGGGTCCGGTGCTGGTTCACCCCTCCACTTT.

J is TRBJ2-7 and V is TRBV4-3, with D unclear. V was clipped by 0 bases and J by 3 bases, with 3 bases between them. The CDR3 contains 12 residues. CDR1 and CDR2 from the germline V gene are LGHNA and YSLEER. The CDR3 protein is CASSQDSYEQYF. As DNA, the CDR3 is TGCGCCAGCAGCCAAGATAGCTACGAGCAGTACTTC.

As DNA, the CDR3 is TGTGCCAGCAGCCCCGGACAGTTGAACACTGAAGCTTTCTTT. It yields the protein CASSPGQLNTEAFF. V and J are TRBV9 and TRBJ1-1, with TRBD1 as a possible D gene (6 bases). Germline loops: CDR1 SGDLS, CDR2 YYNGEE. V lost 4 bases, J lost 0 bases, and 10 bases lay in between. This CDR3 has 14 amino acids.

This rearrangement joins TRBV6-5 to TRBJ2-2; 10 bases agree with TRBD1. The CDR3 runs 13 residues. Germline CDR1 MNHEY, CDR2 SVGAGI. V gave up 11 bases and J gave up 5 bases; unmatched junction bases: 5. The CDR3 region is CASWDRGTGELFF. For the CDR3, the DNA is TGTGCCTCCTGGGACAGGGGAACCGGGGAGCTGTTTTTT.

The gene calls are TRBV6-2 or TRBV6-3 and TRBJ2-1; 10 nucleotides agree with TRBD2. CDR1 and CDR2 (germline): MNHEY, SVGEGT. V gave up 8 bases and J gave up 9 bases; unmatched junction bases: 7. The CDR3 has 13 residues. The CDR3: CASGRGLAFEQFF. CDR3 in DNA: TGTGCCAGCGGCCGGGGACTAGCGTTTGAGCAGTTCTTC.

The V gene is TRBV20-1, the J gene TRBJ2-7; tentatively, D is TRBD2 (6 bases). Trimming cost V 3 bases and J 11 bases, with 11 bases left between them. The CDR3 has 10 amino acids. The germline CDR1 and CDR2 sequences are DFQATT and SNEGSKA (reference sequence). CDR3 coding DNA: TGCAGTGCTAGTAGCGGACCAGAGTACTTC. It translates to CSASSGPEYF.

The CDR3: CASSLGEGGIIQETQYF. In DNA form, the CDR3 reads TGTGCCAGCAGCTTAGGGGAGGGCGGTATTATCCAAGAGACCCAGTACTTC. V usage is TRBV11-2 and J usage is TRBJ2-5, with 7 nucleotides matching TRBD2. The CDR3 is made up of 17 amino acids. CDR1 and CDR2 from the germline V gene are SGHAT and FQNNGV. The trim removed 1 base at V and 1 base at J, leaving 9 bases unmatched.